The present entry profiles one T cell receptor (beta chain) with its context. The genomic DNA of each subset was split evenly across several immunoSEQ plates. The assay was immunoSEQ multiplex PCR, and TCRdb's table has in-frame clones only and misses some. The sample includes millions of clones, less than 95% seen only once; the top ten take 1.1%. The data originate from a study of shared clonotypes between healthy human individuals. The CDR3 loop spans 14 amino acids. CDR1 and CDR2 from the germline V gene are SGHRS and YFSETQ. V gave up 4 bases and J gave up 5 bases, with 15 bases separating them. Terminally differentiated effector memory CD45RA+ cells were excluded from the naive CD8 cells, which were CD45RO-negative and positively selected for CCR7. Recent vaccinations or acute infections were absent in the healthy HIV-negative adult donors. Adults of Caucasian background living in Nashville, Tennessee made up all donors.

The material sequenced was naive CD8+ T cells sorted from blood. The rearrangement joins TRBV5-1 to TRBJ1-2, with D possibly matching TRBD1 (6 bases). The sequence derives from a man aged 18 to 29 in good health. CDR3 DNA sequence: TGCGCCAGCAGCCCCACCGGACAGATATATGGCTACACCTTC. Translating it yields CASSPTGQIYGYTF.